This TCR beta chain was obtained from a study of TIL therapy for anti-PD-1-resistant metastatic lung cancer (TCRdb year 2021). Context from the whole study: A median age of around 56 years (range about 35-75) and a median tumor PD-L1 proportion score of 6% were recorded among enrolled patients. Most of the cohort had lung adenocarcinoma, several tumors were EGFR-mutant and two were ALK-rearranged, and half of the patients were current or former smokers. A median non-synonymous tumor mutation burden of more than 1.2 mutations per megabase was determined across the cohort by whole-exome sequencing. Clonotypes were tracked across tumor, expanded TIL product and serial blood samples by T cell receptor beta sequencing of tumor and peripheral blood. What the authors observed across the whole study: Clonal turnover during TIL culture was high, and many clones enriched in the product were not detected in the baseline tumor, suggesting clonal contraction instead of faithful expansion. The study protocol defined all tumor marker inferences as exploratory. Higher clonality and lower diversity were observed in expanded TIL cultures than in baseline intratumoral T cells (median clonality around 5.9% vs 31%, p < 0.0001). Because the cohort was highly selected, with more treatment-naive, never-smoker and oncogene-addicted patients than is typical, generalizability is limited.

The label giving this sample's time point can be read as: pre-treatment sample, taken before nivolumab and TIL therapy. The baseline tumor samples, taken from the same resection that was used to grow TIL, were excised metastases, most often pleural nodules or supraclavicular lymph nodes. Tumors were harvested prior to any PD-1/PD-L1 blockade, after which nivolumab was administered to patients, and lymphodepletion, expanded TIL infusion and IL-2 were given to patients who progressed. A phase I trial run at two centers enrolled adults with stage 4 NSCLC between October 2017 and early 2020. The samples were drawn from an open-label, single-arm phase I trial testing tumor-infiltrating lymphocyte therapy combined with nivolumab in advanced non-small cell lung cancer. For each resected tumor, portions were snap-frozen in liquid nitrogen and kept at -80 degrees C. Tumor regions of interest were selected on H&E sections using laser-capture macrodissection, ground into roughly 15 mg aliquots, and extracted using Qiagen Allprep kits.

With regard to this clone: The antigen it recognizes is unknown. The sample holds no much larger clone one base away, and base qualities are not on file.

CDR1 and CDR2 were assigned from the germline V gene (reference sequence) as SEHNR and FQNEAQ. V is trimmed back by 5 bases and J by 2 bases, and the junction contains 4 bases that no gene match accounts for. From the cysteine through the phenylalanine, the CDR3 covers 14 amino acids. Only the CDR3 portion is preserved as DNA: 42 bases, with reading frame beginning at the first base. The immunoSEQ v3 hsTCRB kit was used to amplify TCR beta CDR3 regions from genomic DNA through bias-controlled multiplex PCR. The TCR libraries were sequenced on an Illumina NextSeq 500 to approximately 2.1 million read pairs for survey level or 5-6 million read pairs for deep level. Per the authors' processing: Clonality was reported by immunoSEQ Analyzer software, which also assigned V, D and J genes and filtered out non-productive sequences. To compare repertoires between infused TIL and blood, productive Simpson clonality was used along with the Morisita overlap index of productive TRB rearrangements. In its TCRdb copy, this immuneACCESS table keeps in-frame sequences only and misses some clones. Where compared with another copy, unresolved V genes explain less than half of these, and the others have no known cause. V, J and clone size are those of that table, while D and trimming were read from the DNA. The sample table lists about 50,000 clones, 60% to 85% of them with a count of one. The top ten constitute 4.5% to 7% of the sample.

This chain joins TRBV7-9 to TRBJ2-7; TRBD1 fits 9 bases in the junction. The starting material was tumor tissue, obtained at baseline. This clonotype was obtained from a person aged 25-79 years with non-small cell lung cancer. CDR3 reads: CASSRQGEAYEQYF. The nucleotide sequence reads as follows: TGTGCCAGCAGCCGACAGGGGGAAGCCTACGAGCAGTACTTC. With the portions outside the CDR3 filled from the reference TRBV7-9 and TRBJ2-7 genes, the complete variable region becomes DTGVSQNPRHKITKRGQNVTFRCDPISEHNRLYWYRQTLGQGPEFLTYFQNEAQLEKSRLLSDRFSAERPKGSFSTLEIQRTEQGDSAMYLCASSRQGEAYEQYFGPGTRLTVT.